This T cell receptor (beta chain) was retrieved from a study of cytomegalovirus exposure and HLA in healthy donors. The PCR made use of 60 Vbeta and 13 Jbeta primers. Generated by immunoSEQ multiplex PCR, the TCRdb table keeps only in-frame clones and is missing some. The sample includes over 130,000 clones, 55% to 80% of them seen just once. Comments on this clone: The target antigen is unknown.

Each donor was healthy, and each was a bone marrow donor. The CDR3 sequence is 13 residues long. V lost 0 bases, J lost 5 bases, and 9 bases lay in between. Per the germline V gene, CDR1 is SGHDT and CDR2 is YYEEEE. Findings of the study overall: An analysis that was carried out later associated approximately 17,000 TCR beta sequences with HLA alleles at 0.05 false discovery rate. Later analysis associated a missense DCLRE1C variant with TCR beta V- and J-gene trimming.

The receptor was isolated from a woman aged 60 to 75 in good health and CMV-seropositive. The genes are TRBV5-6 and TRBJ2-7; D might be TRBD1 (5 bases). Input material: PBMCs. CDR3 residues: CASSLEGPDEQYF. The CDR3 nucleotides are TGTGCCAGCAGCTTGGAGGGGCCCGACGAGCAGTACTTC.